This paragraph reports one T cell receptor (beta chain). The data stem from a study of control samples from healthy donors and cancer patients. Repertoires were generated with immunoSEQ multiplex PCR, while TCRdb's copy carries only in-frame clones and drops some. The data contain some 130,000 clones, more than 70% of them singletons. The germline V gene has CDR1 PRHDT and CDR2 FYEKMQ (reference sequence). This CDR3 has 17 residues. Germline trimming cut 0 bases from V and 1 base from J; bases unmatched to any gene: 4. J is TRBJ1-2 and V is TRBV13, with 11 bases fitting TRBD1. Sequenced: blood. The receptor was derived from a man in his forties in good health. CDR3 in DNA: TGTGCCAGCAGCTTAGGTGGACAGGGGGCGGGTAACTATGGCTACACCTTC. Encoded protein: CASSLGGQGAGNYGYTF.